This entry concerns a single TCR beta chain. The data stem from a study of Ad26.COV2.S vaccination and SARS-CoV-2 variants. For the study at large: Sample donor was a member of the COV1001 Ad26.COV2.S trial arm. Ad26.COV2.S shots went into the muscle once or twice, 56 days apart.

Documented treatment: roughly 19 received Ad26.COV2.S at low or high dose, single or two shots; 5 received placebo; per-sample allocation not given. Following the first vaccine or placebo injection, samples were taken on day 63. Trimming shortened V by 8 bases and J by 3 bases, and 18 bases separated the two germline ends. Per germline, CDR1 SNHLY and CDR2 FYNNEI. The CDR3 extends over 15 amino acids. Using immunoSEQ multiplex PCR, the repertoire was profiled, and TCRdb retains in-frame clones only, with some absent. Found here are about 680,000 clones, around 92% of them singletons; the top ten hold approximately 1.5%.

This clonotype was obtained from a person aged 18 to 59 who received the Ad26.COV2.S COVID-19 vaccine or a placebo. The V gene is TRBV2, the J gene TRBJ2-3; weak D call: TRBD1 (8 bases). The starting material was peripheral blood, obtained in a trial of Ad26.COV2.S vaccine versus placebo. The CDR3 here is CASSRTGRATDTQYF. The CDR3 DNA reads TGTGCCAGCTCCAGGACAGGGAGGGCGACAGATACGCAGTATTTT. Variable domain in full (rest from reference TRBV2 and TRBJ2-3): EPEVTQTPSHQVTQMGQEVILRCVPISNHLYFYWYRQILGQKVEFLVSFYNNEISEKSEIFDDQFSVERPDGSNFTLKIRSTKLEDSAMYFCASSRTGRATDTQYFGPGTRLTVL.